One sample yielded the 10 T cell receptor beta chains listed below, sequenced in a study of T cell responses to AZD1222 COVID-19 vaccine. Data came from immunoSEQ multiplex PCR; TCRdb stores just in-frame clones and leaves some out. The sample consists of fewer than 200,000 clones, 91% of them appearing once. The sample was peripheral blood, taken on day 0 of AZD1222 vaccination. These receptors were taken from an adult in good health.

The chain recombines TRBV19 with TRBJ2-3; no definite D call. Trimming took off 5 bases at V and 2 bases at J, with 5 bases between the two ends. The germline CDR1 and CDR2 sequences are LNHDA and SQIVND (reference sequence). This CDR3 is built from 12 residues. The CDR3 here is CASSANTDTQYF. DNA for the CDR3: TGTGCCAGTAGTGCCAACACAGATACGCAGTATTTT.

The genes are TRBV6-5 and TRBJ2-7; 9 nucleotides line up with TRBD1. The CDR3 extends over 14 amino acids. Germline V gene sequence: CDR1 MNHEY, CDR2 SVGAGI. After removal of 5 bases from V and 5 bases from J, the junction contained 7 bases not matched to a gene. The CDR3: CASSRTGDDNEQYF. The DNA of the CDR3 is TGTGCCAGCAGTCGGACAGGGGACGACAACGAGCAGTACTTC.

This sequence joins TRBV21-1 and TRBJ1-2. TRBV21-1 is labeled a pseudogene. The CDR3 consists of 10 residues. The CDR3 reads CASSKGDCTF. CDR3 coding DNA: TGTGCCAGCAGCAAAGGGGATTGCACCTTC.

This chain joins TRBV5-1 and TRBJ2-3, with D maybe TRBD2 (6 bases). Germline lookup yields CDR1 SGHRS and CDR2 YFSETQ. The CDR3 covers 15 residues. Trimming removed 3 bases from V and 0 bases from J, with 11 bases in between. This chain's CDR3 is CASSWEVLSTDTQYF. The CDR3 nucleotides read TGCGCCAGCAGCTGGGAGGTTTTAAGCACAGATACGCAGTATTTT. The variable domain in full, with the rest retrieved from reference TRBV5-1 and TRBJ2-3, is KAGVTQTPRYLIKTRGQQVTLSCSPISGHRSVSWYQQTPGQGLQFLFEYFSETQRNKGNFPGRFSGRQFSNSRSEMNVSTLELGDSALYLCASSWEVLSTDTQYFGPGTRLTVL.

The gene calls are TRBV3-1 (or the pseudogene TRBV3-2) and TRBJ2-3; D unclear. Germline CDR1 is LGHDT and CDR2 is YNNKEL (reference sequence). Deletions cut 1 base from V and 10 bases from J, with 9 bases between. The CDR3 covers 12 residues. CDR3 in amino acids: CASSQVESAQYF. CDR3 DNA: TGTGCCAGCAGCCAAGTAGAGAGTGCGCAGTATTTT.

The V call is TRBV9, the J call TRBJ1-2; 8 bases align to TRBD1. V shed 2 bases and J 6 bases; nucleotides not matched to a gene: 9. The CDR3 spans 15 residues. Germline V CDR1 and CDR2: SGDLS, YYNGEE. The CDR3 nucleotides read TGTGCCAGCAGCGTTTTAACAGGGGGAGAGAATGGCTACACCTTC. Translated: CASSVLTGGENGYTF.

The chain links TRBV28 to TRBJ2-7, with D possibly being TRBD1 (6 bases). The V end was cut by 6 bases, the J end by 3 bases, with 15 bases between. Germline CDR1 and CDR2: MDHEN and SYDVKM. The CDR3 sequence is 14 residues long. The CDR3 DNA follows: TGTGCCAGCAGACCCTACAGGGCAAACTACGAGCAGTACTTC. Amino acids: CASRPYRANYEQYF.

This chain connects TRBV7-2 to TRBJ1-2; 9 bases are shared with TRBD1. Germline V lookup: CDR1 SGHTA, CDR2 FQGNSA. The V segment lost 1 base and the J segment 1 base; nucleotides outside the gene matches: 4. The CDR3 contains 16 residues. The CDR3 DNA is TGTGCCAGCAGCTTAGGGGGACAGGGAGTTAACTATGGCTACACCTTC. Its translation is CASSLGGQGVNYGYTF.

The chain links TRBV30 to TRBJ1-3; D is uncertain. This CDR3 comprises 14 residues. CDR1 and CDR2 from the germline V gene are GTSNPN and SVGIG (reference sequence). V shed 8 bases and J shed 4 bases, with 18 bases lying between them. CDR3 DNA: TGTGCCGTAATGGACTGGGATCGCGGAAACACCATATATTTT. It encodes CAVMDWDRGNTIYF.

DNA for the CDR3: TGTGCCAGCAGCCCTAGCGGGAAATCCTACAATGAGCAGTTCTTC. It yields the protein CASSPSGKSYNEQFF. The chain employs TRBV28 and TRBJ2-1; 9 nucleotides match TRBD2. Per germline, CDR1 MDHEN and CDR2 SYDVKM. The CDR3 spans 15 residues. J gave up 1 base and V 6 bases, and 4 bases lay outside the gene matches.